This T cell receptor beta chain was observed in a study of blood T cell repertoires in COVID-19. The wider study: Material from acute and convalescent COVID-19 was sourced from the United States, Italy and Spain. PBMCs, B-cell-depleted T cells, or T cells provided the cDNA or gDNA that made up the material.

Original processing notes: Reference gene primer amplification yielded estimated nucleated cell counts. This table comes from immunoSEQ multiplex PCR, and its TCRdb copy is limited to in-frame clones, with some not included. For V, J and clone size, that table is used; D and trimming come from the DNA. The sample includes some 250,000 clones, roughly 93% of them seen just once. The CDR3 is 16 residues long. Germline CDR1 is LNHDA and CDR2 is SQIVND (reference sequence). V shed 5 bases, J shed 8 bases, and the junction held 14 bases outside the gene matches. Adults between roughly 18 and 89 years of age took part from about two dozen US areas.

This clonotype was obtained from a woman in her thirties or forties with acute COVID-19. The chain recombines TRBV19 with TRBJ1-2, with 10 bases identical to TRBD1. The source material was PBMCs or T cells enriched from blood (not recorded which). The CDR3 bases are TGTGCCAGTAGTTTCCGGGACAGGGGCGTCTTGACCGGCTACACCTTC. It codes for CASSFRDRGVLTGYTF.